Listed here is a single T cell receptor (beta chain). The data derive from a study of OX40 agonist ivuxolimab in advanced cancers. About the study: The dose-escalation cohort was around 83% male, with a mean age of around 54 years, ranging roughly 23 to 90.

Sequenced by immunoSEQ multiplex PCR; TCRdb stores in-frame clones only, minus some. The profile shows roughly 60,000 clones, under 90% of them singletons. The CDR3 contains 15 residues. Germline V gene sequence: CDR1 GTSNPN, CDR2 SVGIG (reference sequence). Trimming cost V 3 bases and J 5 bases; bases outside gene matches: 9. The source is an adult with an advanced solid tumor such as melanoma, head and neck, liver or kidney cancer. Sequenced material: CD4+ or CD8+ T cells sorted from blood, taken in a trial of the OX40 agonist ivuxolimab. The chain recombines TRBV30 with TRBJ2-5, with 10 positions matching TRBD1. This chain's CDR3 is CAWSRDRGVEETQYF. CDR3 coding DNA: TGTGCCTGGAGCAGGGACAGGGGTGTTGAGGAGACCCAGTACTTC.